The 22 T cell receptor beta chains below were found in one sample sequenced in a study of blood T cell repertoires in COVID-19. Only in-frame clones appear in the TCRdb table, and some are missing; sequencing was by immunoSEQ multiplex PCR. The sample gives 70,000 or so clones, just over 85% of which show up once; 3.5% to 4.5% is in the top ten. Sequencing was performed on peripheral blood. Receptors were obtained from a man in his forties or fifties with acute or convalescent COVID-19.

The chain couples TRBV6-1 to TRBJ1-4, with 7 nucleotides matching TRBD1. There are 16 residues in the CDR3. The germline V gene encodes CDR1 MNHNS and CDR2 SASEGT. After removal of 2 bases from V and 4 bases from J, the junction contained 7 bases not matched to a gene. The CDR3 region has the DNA TGTGCCAGCAGTGAATTCCGGCAGGGGGATAATGAAAAACTGTTTTTT. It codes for CASSEFRQGDNEKLFF.

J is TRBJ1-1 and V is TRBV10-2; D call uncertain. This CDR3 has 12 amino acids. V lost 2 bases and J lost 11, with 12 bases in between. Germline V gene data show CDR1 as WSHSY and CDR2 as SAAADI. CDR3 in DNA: TGCGCCAGCAGTGAGACGGACTGGAGGGCTTTCTTT. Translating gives CASSETDWRAFF.

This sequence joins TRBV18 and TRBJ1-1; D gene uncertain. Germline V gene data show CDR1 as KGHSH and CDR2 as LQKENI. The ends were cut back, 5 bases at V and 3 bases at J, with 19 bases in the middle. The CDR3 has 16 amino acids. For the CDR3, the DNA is TGTGCCAGCTCAGCTGGAGTGGGGAGTGGAGACACTGAAGCTTTCTTT. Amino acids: CASSAGVGSGDTEAFF.

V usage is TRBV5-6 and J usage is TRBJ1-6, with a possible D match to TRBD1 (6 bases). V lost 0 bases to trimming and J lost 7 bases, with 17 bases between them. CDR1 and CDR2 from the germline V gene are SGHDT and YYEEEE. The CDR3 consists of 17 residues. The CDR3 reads CASSLVMDSFVNSPLHF. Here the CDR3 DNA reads TGTGCCAGCAGCTTGGTGATGGACAGCTTCGTCAATTCACCCCTCCACTTT.

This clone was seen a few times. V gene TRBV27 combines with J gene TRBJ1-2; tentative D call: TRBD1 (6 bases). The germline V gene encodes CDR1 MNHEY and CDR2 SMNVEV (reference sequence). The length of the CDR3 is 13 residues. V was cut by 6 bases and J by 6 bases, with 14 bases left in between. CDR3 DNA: TGTGCCAGCAGAACGGGCAGGGGAAATGGCTACACCTTC. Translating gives CASRTGRGNGYTF.

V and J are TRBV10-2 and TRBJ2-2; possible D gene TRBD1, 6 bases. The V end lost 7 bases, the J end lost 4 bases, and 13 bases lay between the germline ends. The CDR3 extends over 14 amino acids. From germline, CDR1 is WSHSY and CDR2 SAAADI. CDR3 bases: TGCGCCAGCACCCCTCAGGGGTTCACCGGGGAGCTGTTTTTT. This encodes CASTPQGFTGELFF.

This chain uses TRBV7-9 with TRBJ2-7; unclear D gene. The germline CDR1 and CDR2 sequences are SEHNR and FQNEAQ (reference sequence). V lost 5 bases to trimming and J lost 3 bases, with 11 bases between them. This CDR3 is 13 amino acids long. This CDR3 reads CASSRVGNYEQYF. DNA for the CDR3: TGTGCCAGCAGCCGAGTGGGCAACTACGAGCAGTACTTC.

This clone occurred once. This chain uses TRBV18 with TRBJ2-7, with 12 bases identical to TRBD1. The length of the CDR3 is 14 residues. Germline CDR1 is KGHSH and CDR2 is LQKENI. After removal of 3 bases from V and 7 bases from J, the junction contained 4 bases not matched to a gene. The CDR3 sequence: CASSPRDRGQEQYF. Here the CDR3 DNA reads TGTGCCAGCTCACCCCGGGACAGGGGGCAAGAGCAGTACTTC.

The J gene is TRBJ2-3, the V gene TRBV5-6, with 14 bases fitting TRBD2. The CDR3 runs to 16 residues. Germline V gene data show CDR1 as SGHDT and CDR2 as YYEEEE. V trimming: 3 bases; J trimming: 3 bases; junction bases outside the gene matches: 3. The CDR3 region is CASSSGLAGATDTQYF. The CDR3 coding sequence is TGTGCCAGCAGCTCGGGACTAGCGGGAGCGACAGATACGCAGTATTTT.

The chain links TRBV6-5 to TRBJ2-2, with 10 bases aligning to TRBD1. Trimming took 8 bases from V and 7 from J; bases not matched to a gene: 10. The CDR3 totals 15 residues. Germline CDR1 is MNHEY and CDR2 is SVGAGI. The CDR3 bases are TGTGCCAGCTGCGATTGGGACAGGGGAAGCGGGGAGCTGTTTTTT. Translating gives CASCDWDRGSGELFF.

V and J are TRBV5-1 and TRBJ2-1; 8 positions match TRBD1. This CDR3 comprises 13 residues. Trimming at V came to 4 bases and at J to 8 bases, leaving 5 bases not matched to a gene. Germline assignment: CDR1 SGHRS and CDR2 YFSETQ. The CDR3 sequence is CASSPGGADEQFF. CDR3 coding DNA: TGCGCCAGCAGCCCAGGGGGCGCGGATGAGCAGTTCTTC.

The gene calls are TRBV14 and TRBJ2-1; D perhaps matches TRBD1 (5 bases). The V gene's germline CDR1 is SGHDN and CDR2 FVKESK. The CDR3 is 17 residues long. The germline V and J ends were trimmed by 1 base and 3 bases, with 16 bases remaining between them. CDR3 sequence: CASSQVPTVSLYNEQFF. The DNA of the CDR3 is TGTGCCAGCAGCCAAGTGCCGACAGTCTCTCTCTACAATGAGCAGTTCTTC.

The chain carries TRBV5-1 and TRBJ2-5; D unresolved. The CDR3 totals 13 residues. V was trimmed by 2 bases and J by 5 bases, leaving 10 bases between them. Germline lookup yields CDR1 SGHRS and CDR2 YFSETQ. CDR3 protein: CASSFNFRETQYF. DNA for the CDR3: TGCGCCAGCAGCTTCAACTTTCGGGAGACCCAGTACTTC. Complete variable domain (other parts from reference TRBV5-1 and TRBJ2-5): KAGVTQTPRYLIKTRGQQVTLSCSPISGHRSVSWYQQTPGQGLQFLFEYFSETQRNKGNFPGRFSGRQFSNSRSEMNVSTLELGDSALYLCASSFNFRETQYFGPGTRLLVL.

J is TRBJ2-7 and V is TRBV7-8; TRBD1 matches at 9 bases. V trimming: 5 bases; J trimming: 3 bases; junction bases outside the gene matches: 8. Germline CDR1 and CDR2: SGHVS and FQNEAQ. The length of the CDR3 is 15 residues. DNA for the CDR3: TGTGCCAGCAGCGTTGGGACAGGGCGCTACTACGAGCAGTACTTC. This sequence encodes CASSVGTGRYYEQYF.

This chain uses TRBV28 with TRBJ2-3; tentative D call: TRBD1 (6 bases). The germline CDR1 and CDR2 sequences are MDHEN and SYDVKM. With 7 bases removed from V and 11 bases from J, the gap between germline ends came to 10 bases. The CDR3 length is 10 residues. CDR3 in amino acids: CASNGDKQYF. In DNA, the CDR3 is TGTGCCAGCAATGGGGACAAGCAGTATTTT.

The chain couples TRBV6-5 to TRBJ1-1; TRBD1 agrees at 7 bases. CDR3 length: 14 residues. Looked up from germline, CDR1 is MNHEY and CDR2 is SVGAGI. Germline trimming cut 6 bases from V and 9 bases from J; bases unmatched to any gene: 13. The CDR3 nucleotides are TGTGCCAGCAGCTTAGAGACAGGGAGTAATAAAGCTTTCTTT. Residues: CASSLETGSNKAFF.

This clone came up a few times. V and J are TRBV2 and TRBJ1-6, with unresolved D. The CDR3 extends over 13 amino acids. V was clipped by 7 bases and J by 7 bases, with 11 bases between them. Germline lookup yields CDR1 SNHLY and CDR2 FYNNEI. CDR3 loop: CASIGLRNSPLHF. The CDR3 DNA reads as TGTGCCAGCATAGGACTCAGAAATTCACCCCTCCACTTT.

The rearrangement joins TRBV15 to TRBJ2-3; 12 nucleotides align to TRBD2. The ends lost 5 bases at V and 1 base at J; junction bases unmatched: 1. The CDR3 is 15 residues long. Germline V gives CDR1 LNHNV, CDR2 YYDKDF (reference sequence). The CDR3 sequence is CATSRLAGGTDTQYF. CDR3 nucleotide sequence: TGTGCCACCAGCCGACTAGCGGGGGGCACAGATACGCAGTATTTT.

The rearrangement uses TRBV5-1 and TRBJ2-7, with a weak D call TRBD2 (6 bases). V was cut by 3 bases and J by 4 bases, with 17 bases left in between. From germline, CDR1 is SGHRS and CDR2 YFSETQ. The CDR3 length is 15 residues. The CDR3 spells CASSSGQPAGYEQYF. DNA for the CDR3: TGCGCCAGCAGCTCAGGACAACCGGCGGGGTACGAGCAGTACTTC.

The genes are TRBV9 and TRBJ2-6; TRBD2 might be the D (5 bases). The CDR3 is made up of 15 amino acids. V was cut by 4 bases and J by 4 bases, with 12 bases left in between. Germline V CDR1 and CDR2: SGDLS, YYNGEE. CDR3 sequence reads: CASSRTGLGANVLTF. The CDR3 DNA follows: TGTGCCAGCAGCCGGACGGGATTGGGGGCCAACGTCCTGACTTTC.

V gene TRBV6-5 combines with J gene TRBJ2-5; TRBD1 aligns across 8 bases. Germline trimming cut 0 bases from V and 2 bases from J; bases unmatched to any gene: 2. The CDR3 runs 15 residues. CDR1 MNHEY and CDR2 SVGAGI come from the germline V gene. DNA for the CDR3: TGTGCCAGCAGTTACTCTGGGACAGGTCAAGAGACCCAGTACTTC. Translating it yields CASSYSGTGQETQYF.

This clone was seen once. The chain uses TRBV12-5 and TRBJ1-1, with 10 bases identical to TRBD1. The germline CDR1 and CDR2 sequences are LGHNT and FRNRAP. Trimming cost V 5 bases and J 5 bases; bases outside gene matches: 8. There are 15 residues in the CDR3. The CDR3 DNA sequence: TGTGCTAGTGGTCGTTCCGGGACAGGGGCTACTGAAGCTTTCTTT. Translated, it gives CASGRSGTGATEAFF.